This T cell receptor (beta chain) was sequenced during a study of blood T cell repertoires in COVID-19. Across the whole study: PBMCs, B-cell-depleted T cells, or T cells were the source of the cDNA or gDNA that made up the material.

Profiling relied on immunoSEQ multiplex PCR, and the TCRdb table lists in-frame clones only, not all of them. The table records 200,000 to 250,000 clones, about 84% of them present only once. The V end was cut by 5 bases, the J end by 2 bases, with 15 bases between. Germline loops: CDR1 SGHAT, CDR2 FQNNGV. This CDR3 region has 15 residues. Sequencing was performed on PBMCs or T cells enriched from blood (not recorded which). This sequence was found in a woman aged 50 to 65 who had recovered from COVID-19. The V gene is TRBV11-2, the J gene TRBJ1-2; no firm D call. CDR3 bases: TGTGCCAGCAGCCTTGGAGCCGCTTTAAACTATGGCTACACCTTC. Its translation is CASSLGAALNYGYTF. Full variable domain (rest looked up from reference TRBV11-2 and TRBJ1-2): EAGVAQSPRYKIIEKRQSVAFWCNPISGHATLYWYQQILGQGPKLLIQFQNNGVVDDSQLPKDRFSAERLKGVDSTLKIQPAKLEDSAVYLCASSLGAALNYGYTFGSGTRLTVV.